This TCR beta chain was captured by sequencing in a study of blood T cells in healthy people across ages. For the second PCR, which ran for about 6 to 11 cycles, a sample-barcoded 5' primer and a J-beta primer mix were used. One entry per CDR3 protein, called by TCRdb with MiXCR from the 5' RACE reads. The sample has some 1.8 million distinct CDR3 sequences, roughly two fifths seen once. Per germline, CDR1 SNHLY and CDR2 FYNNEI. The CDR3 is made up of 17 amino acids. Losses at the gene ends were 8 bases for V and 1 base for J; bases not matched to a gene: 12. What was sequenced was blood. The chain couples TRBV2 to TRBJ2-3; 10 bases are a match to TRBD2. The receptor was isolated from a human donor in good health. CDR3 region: CASPIWERGGGTDTQYF. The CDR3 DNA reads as TGTGCCAGCCCCATCTGGGAGCGGGGGGGCGGCACAGATACGCAGTATTTT. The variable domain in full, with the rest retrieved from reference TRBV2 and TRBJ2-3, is EPEVTQTPSHQVTQMGQEVILRCVPISNHLYFYWYRQILGQKVEFLVSFYNNEISEKSEIFDDQFSVERPDGSNFTLKIRSTKLEDSAMYFCASPIWERGGGTDTQYFGPGTRLTVL.